This entry is about one TCR beta chain. Its matching antigen is unknown. The entry originates in a study of radiotherapy plus CTLA-4 blockade in lung cancer. Study summary: The study recorded objective responses in 18% of patients and disease control in 25% to 35%.

Ipilimumab-mediated CTLA-4 blockade plus focal radiation was given to patients having chemo-refractory metastatic non-small-cell lung cancer. V trimming: 4 bases; J trimming: 6 bases; junction bases outside the gene matches: 4. The CDR3 is made up of 13 amino acids. Germline CDR1 reads SGHKS; CDR2 reads YYEKEE (reference sequence). Profiled with immunoSEQ multiplex PCR; TCRdb holds only in-frame clones, not every one. The profile shows 50,000 to 65,000 clones, 77% of them singletons. Overall study results and limits: Researchers report tumor-derived TCR clones expanding in blood after radiotherapy plus ipilimumab. How blood T cell clones changed early, along with interferon-beta, reportedly forecast response best.

The sample in question was peripheral blood, obtained from a patient treated with radiotherapy plus ipilimumab. The J gene is TRBJ2-1, the V gene TRBV5-5, with 7 bases that match TRBD2. This clonotype was obtained from a human donor with non-small cell lung cancer whose response to radiotherapy plus ipilimumab could not be evaluated. The CDR3 sequence: CASSRTGGNEQFF. Written as DNA, the CDR3 is TGTGCCAGCAGCCGGACGGGGGGCAATGAGCAGTTCTTC.